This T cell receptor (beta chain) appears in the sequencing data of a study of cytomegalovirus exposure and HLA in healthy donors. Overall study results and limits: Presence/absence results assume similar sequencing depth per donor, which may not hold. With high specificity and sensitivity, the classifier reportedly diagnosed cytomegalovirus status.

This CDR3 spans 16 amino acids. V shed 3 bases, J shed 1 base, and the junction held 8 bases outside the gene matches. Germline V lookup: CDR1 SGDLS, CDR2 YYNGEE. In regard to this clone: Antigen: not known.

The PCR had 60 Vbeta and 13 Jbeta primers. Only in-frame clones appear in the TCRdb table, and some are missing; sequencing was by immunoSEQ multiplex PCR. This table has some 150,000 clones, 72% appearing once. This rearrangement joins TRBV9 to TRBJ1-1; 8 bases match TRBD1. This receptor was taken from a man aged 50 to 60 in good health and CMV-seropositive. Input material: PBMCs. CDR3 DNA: TGTGCCAGCAGCGAAACGGACAGGGTGAGGAACACTGAAGCTTTCTTT. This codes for CASSETDRVRNTEAFF.